A single sample is the source of the 26 T cell receptor beta chains below, sequenced in a study of T cells in Graves' hyperthyroidism and ophthalmopathy. From RNA transcripts, TCR beta CDR3 regions were amplified. With the HTBI primer set, the TCR CDR3 went through a first round of RT-PCR. Via MiXCR, TCRdb re-called the multiplex PCR reads, giving one row per CDR3 protein. The sample includes approximately 370,000 distinct CDR3 sequences, about a sixth seen only once; the top ten take almost 35%. What was sequenced was blood. Receptor source: a woman in her thirties with Graves' hyperthyroidism that later progressed to Graves' ophthalmopathy.

This clonotype was detected many times. The chain joins TRBV5-1 to TRBJ1-1; tentative D call: TRBD1 (6 bases). This CDR3 spans 15 amino acids. V was shortened by 4 bases and J by 1 base, with 14 bases between the two germline ends. In germline, CDR1 is SGHRS, CDR2 YFSETQ. CDR3 coding DNA: TGCGCCAGCAGCGAACAGGGAATGGGGAACACTGAAGCTTTCTTT. It is translated as CASSEQGMGNTEAFF.

A remark on this clonotype: The DNA is left out, because the CDR3 cannot be placed on it with certainty; the CDR3 is given as TCRdb lists it. The chain joins TRBV29-1 to TRBJ2-7. CDR1 is SQVTM and CDR2 is ANQGSEA in the germline V gene. The CDR3 numbers 13 amino acids, ends counted. The CDR3 spells CSVFWQASYEQYF.

This clonotype was detected many times. The rearrangement joins TRBV28 to TRBJ2-3, with 14 nucleotides matching TRBD2. V lost 4 bases to trimming and J lost 6 bases; unmatched junction nucleotides: 6. The CDR3 loop spans 16 amino acids. Germline CDR1 MDHEN, CDR2 SYDVKM. The chain's CDR3 is CASSWRLAGGLDTQYF. CDR3 sequence (DNA): TGTGCCAGCAGTTGGAGACTAGCGGGAGGGTTGGATACGCAGTATTTT. Using reference TRBV28 and TRBJ2-3 for the parts outside the CDR3, the full variable domain is DVKVTQSSRYLVKRTGEKVFLECVQDMDHENMFWYRQDPGLGLRLIYFSYDVKMKEKGDIPEGYSVSREKKERFSLILESASTNQTSMYLCASSWRLAGGLDTQYFGPGTRLTVL.

V and J are TRBV5-1 and TRBJ2-7; tentatively, D is TRBD1 (6 bases). Germline V lookup: CDR1 SGHRS, CDR2 YFSETQ. V dropped 3 bases and J dropped 5 bases, with 12 bases sitting between them. CDR3 length: 13 residues. This chain's CDR3 is CASSWGQGDEQYF. Written as DNA, the CDR3 is TGCGCCAGCAGCTGGGGACAAGGGGACGAGCAGTACTTC.

This clonotype was seen repeatedly, ten times or more. The chain carries TRBV7-7 and TRBJ2-5; 12 bases align to TRBD2. The CDR3 runs 16 residues. J was trimmed by 1 base and V by 5 bases; bases with no gene match: 5. CDR1 SSHAT and CDR2 FNYEAQ come from the germline V gene (reference sequence). As DNA, the CDR3 is TGTGCCAGCAGCCCAGGACTAGCGGGGCGCCAAGAGACCCAGTACTTC. It encodes CASSPGLAGRQETQYF.

This clonotype has ten or more counts. The chain recombines TRBV7-9 with TRBJ1-2, with D uncertain. V lost 5 bases and J lost 7, with 11 bases in between. This CDR3 spans 12 amino acids. CDR1 is SEHNR, CDR2 FQNEAQ, per germline (reference sequence). The CDR3 protein is CASSPGPFGYTF. Written as DNA, the CDR3 is TGTGCCAGCAGCCCCGGACCATTTGGCTACACCTTC.

This clonotype has at least ten counts. The chain carries TRBV6-1 and TRBJ1-6; D not resolved. V was shortened by 1 base and J by 9 bases, with 7 bases between the two germline ends. CDR1 is MNHNS and CDR2 is SASEGT in the germline V gene. The CDR3 has 13 residues. CDR3 amino acids: CASSEGRGSPLHF. In DNA, the CDR3 is TGTGCCAGCAGTGAAGGGAGAGGTTCACCCCTCCACTTT.

This clonotype occurred many times. The rearrangement joins TRBV5-1 to TRBJ2-1; 8 nucleotides agree with TRBD2. The CDR3 has 14 residues. J lost 5 bases, V lost 4 bases, and 5 bases had no gene match. Germline V gives CDR1 SGHRS, CDR2 YFSETQ. The CDR3 sequence is CASSAGGGDNEQFF. The CDR3 nucleotides are TGCGCCAGCAGCGCCGGGGGGGGTGACAATGAGCAGTTCTTC.

The chain uses TRBV18 and TRBJ1-4; 9 bases match TRBD1. This CDR3 spans 17 amino acids. Germline trimming cut 6 bases from V and 6 bases from J; bases unmatched to any gene: 14. Germline CDR1 reads KGHSH; CDR2 reads LQKENI. The CDR3 loop reads CASSRVPGQGPDEKLFF. CDR3 nucleotides: TGTGCCAGCTCGAGAGTCCCGGGACAGGGACCCGATGAAAAACTGTTTTTT.

The rearrangement links TRBV19 to TRBJ1-6; unclear D gene. V was cut by 5 bases and J by 6 bases, with 14 bases left in between. The CDR3 sequence is 15 residues long. Germline loops: CDR1 LNHDA, CDR2 SQIVND (reference sequence). As DNA, the CDR3 is TGTGCCAGTAGTCAGCATCTGGTTTCTAATTCACCCCTCCACTTT. This encodes CASSQHLVSNSPLHF.

In this sample, this clonotype turned up many times. The chain couples TRBV6-5 to TRBJ2-2; 9 positions match TRBD2. J gave up 1 base and V 6 bases, and 0 bases lay outside the gene matches. Germline values: CDR1 MNHEY, CDR2 SVGAGI. This CDR3 has 14 residues. The CDR3 bases are TGTGCCAGCAGGCGGGAGGGGAACACCGGGGAGCTGTTTTTT. Protein product: CASRREGNTGELFF.

The gene calls are TRBV6-5 and TRBJ2-1; 11 bases map to TRBD2. The CDR3 loop spans 15 amino acids. The germline gives CDR1 MNHEY, CDR2 SVGAGI. The ends lost 3 bases at V and 9 bases at J; junction bases unmatched: 7. CDR3 loop: CASSYSGREFGEQFF. CDR3 bases: TGTGCCAGCAGTTATAGCGGGAGGGAGTTCGGTGAGCAGTTCTTC.

The chain links TRBV20-1 to TRBJ2-1; 9 bases fit TRBD2. The germline V gene has CDR1 DFQATT and CDR2 SNEGSKA (reference sequence). CDR3 length: 15 amino acids. With V trimmed by 3 bases and J by 13 bases, 16 bases remained unmatched. The CDR3 region has the DNA TGCAGTGCTAGGGCGGTAGGGCGGGGGGGGCCCTCACAGTTCTTC. Translation gives CSARAVGRGGPSQFF.

The chain is built from TRBV10-3 and TRBJ2-7; tentatively, D is TRBD1 or TRBD2 (5 bases each). The CDR3 contains 12 residues. The germline V gene encodes CDR1 ENHRY and CDR2 SYGVKD. The germline V and J ends were trimmed by 10 bases and 3 bases, with 13 bases remaining between them. The CDR3 protein is CATEDTHYEQYF. DNA of the CDR3: TGTGCCACGGAGGACACCCACTACGAGCAGTACTTC.

This clonotype was found many times. V and J are TRBV28 and TRBJ1-5; no clear D. Germline CDR1 is MDHEN and CDR2 is SYDVKM. Trimming took off 3 bases at V and 0 bases at J, with 18 bases between the two ends. This CDR3 has 18 residues. The CDR3 DNA is TGTGCCAGCAGTTTTTACTCTGGCCAGTTGTATAGCAATCAGCCCCAGCATTTT. As protein: CASSFYSGQLYSNQPQHF.

This chain connects TRBV24-1 to TRBJ2-7, with 7 bases identical to TRBD1. Germline CDR1 KGHDR, CDR2 SFDVKD. This CDR3 has 14 amino acids. V trimming: 3 bases; J trimming: 3 bases; junction bases outside the gene matches: 4. CDR3 residues: CATSDRDSYYEQYF. CDR3 bases: TGTGCCACCAGTGATCGGGACAGCTACTACGAGCAGTACTTC.

The chain carries TRBV12-3 or TRBV12-4 and TRBJ2-5; 10 nucleotides align to TRBD1. V gave up 5 bases and J gave up 2 bases; unmatched junction bases: 8. The CDR3 covers 16 residues. The CDR3 coding sequence is TGTGCCAGCAGTCGAGCCGGGACAGGGGATCAAGAGACCCAGTACTTC. This gives the protein CASSRAGTGDQETQYF.

Concerning this clonotype: One end of the junction does not line up with germline, which may come from a read error. V usage is TRBV4-1 and J usage is TRBJ2-1; 13 bases align to TRBD2. This CDR3 comprises 15 residues. The germline V gene has CDR1 MGHRA and CDR2 YSYEKL. The CDR3 reads CASCQGGLAGDEQFF. In DNA, the CDR3 is TGCGCCAGCTGCCAAGGAGGACTAGCGGGGGATGAGCAGTTCTTC.

This chain links TRBV28 with TRBJ1-1; possibly TRBD1 for D (5 bases). In germline, CDR1 is MDHEN, CDR2 SYDVKM. Deletions cut 3 bases from V and 3 bases from J, with 11 bases between. The CDR3 is 14 residues long. CDR3 coding DNA: TGTGCCAGCAGTTTTGGGCAGGGACACACTGAAGCTTTCTTT. Translating gives CASSFGQGHTEAFF.

This clonotype has only one observation. V usage is TRBV28 and J usage is TRBJ2-7; D ambiguous. The V gene's germline CDR1 is MDHEN and CDR2 SYDVKM. The CDR3 is 13 amino acids. The V and J ends lost 5 bases and 9 bases respectively, with 17 bases between them. This CDR3 reads CASSLRIGFGQYF. The CDR3 DNA sequence: TGTGCCAGCAGTCTTAGAATAGGGTTCGGGCAGTACTTC.

This chain uses TRBV5-4 with TRBJ2-3; 12 nucleotides match TRBD2. The CDR3 sequence is 15 residues long. J was trimmed by 5 bases and V by 3 bases; bases with no gene match: 4. CDR1 is SGHNT, CDR2 YYREEE, per germline (reference sequence). CDR3 sequence: CASSSRTSGVDTQYF. CDR3 coding DNA: TGTGCCAGCAGCTCGAGGACTAGCGGGGTAGATACGCAGTATTTT. Full variable domain (rest looked up from reference TRBV5-4 and TRBJ2-3): ETGVTQSPTHLIKTRGQQVTLRCSSQSGHNTVSWYQQALGQGPQFIFQYYREEENGRGNFPPRFSGLQFPNYSSELNVNALELDDSALYLCASSSRTSGVDTQYFGPGTRLTVL.

This clonotype has a count of ten or more. The gene calls are TRBV20-1 and TRBJ2-4, with a possible D match to TRBD2 (6 bases). The CDR3 has 15 amino acids. From germline, CDR1 is DFQATT and CDR2 SNEGSKA (reference sequence). Trimming stripped 0 bases from V and 0 bases from J, with 9 bases between. CDR3 coding DNA: TGCAGTGCTAGAGATTTCGGGGGAGCCAAAAACATTCAGTACTTC. This translates into CSARDFGGAKNIQYF.

This clonotype was seen repeatedly, ten times or more. The chain is built from TRBV30 and TRBJ2-3; D tentatively reads TRBD1 or TRBD2 (5 bases each). The V gene's germline CDR1 is GTSNPN and CDR2 SVGIG (reference sequence). CDR3 size: 13 residues. V was clipped by 4 bases and J by 2 bases, with 10 bases between them. This CDR3 is CAWTGPNTDTQYF. In DNA form, the CDR3 reads TGTGCCTGGACGGGACCCAACACAGATACGCAGTATTTT.

The chain combines TRBV29-1 with TRBJ1-1; D uncertain. Germline V lookup: CDR1 SQVTM, CDR2 ANQGSEA. V lost 5 bases to trimming and J lost 3 bases, with 7 bases between them. This CDR3 contains 11 residues. The CDR3 protein is CSVLDYTEAFF. As DNA, the CDR3 is TGCAGCGTTCTGGATTACACTGAAGCTTTCTTT.

This clonotype was counted only a few times. The chain couples TRBV18 to TRBJ1-3, with a tentative D call TRBD1 (5 bases). Trimming removed 3 bases from V and 3 bases from J, with 15 bases in between. Germline V lookup: CDR1 KGHSH, CDR2 LQKENI. This CDR3 is 16 amino acids long. This CDR3 reads CASSPTTRDFGNTIYF. The CDR3 DNA follows: TGTGCCAGCTCACCCACTACCCGGGACTTTGGAAACACCATATATTTT.

This clonotype was seen ten or more times. The chain carries TRBV4-2 and TRBJ2-1; 9 nucleotides agree with TRBD1. Germline V gene lookup returns CDR1 LGHNA and CDR2 YNFKEQ. This CDR3 region has 15 residues. Germline trimming cut 2 bases from V and 8 bases from J; bases unmatched to any gene: 7. This chain's CDR3 is CASSQRDRVFDEQFF. CDR3 nucleotides: TGTGCCAGCAGCCAACGGGACAGGGTCTTTGATGAGCAGTTCTTC.